The TCR beta chain under discussion was sequenced for a study of OX40 agonist ivuxolimab in advanced cancers. Study background: Cohort: more than 75% men, mean age around 60, aged roughly 23 to 90.

Some clones are missing from TCRdb's copy, which holds only in-frame ones; the method was immunoSEQ multiplex PCR. The sample comprises tens of thousands of clones, around 85% of which are singletons, and approximately 0.65% rests with the top ten. This CDR3 contains 12 residues. Germline V gene data show CDR1 as MNHEY and CDR2 as SVGAGI. As concerns this clone: Its target is not known. An end of the junction differs from the germline gene, which may be a read error.

Study findings and constraints: Dosing at 0.1 to 3.0 mg/kg was accompanied by clonal expansion of CD4+ and CD8+ blood T cells by week 6. Among the lowest levels of clonal expansion were found in partial responders at 0.1-3.0 mg/kg. The study found that CD8+ T cells averaged more expanded clones than CD4+.

The sequencing here drew on CD4+ or CD8+ T cells sorted from blood, taken in a trial of the OX40 agonist ivuxolimab. This receptor was identified in an adult with an advanced solid tumor such as melanoma, head and neck, liver or kidney cancer. This rearrangement joins TRBV6-5 to TRBJ2-1; the match to TRBD2 covers 7 bases. CDR3 loop: CASRSEGGFRVF. The CDR3 DNA sequence: TGTGCCAGCAGAAGTGAGGGAGGGTTCCGCGTCTTC.